One and the same sample provided the 32 T cell receptor beta chains below, sequenced in a study of shared clonotypes between healthy human individuals. Profiled with immunoSEQ multiplex PCR; TCRdb holds only in-frame clones, not every one. The data contain 1,500,000 or so clones, over 95% of them seen just once; the ten biggest clones take up roughly 1.1%. Source material: naive CD4+ T cells sorted from blood. Subset: CD45RA+ positively selected. The origin of the receptors is a young man in good health.

The chain carries TRBV5-4 and TRBJ2-1, with TRBD2 matching over 9 bases. Germline CDR1 SGHNT, CDR2 YYREEE (reference sequence). CDR3 length: 15 residues. Trimming cost V 0 bases and J 7 bases; bases outside gene matches: 5. The CDR3 protein is CASSLGLAGTNEQFF. The DNA of the CDR3 is TGTGCCAGCAGCTTGGGGCTAGCGGGAACAAATGAGCAGTTCTTC.

J is TRBJ2-3 and V is TRBV7-8; D possibly corresponds to TRBD2 (6 bases). Trimming took 3 bases from V and 1 from J, leaving 14 bases between them. Germline assignment: CDR1 SGHVS and CDR2 FQNEAQ. This CDR3 contains 16 residues. The CDR3 loop reads CASSFSAGTRTDTQYF. The CDR3 nucleotides read TGTGCCAGCAGCTTTAGTGCGGGAACCCGCACAGATACGCAGTATTTT. The complete variable domain, with remaining parts taken from reference TRBV7-8 and TRBJ2-3, reads GAGVSQSPRYKVAKRGQDVALRCDPISGHVSLFWYQQALGQGPEFLTYFQNEAQLDKSGLPSDRFFAERPEGSVSTLKIQRTQQEDSAVYLCASSFSAGTRTDTQYFGPGTRLTVL.

The V gene is TRBV30, the J gene TRBJ1-5; weak D call: TRBD1 (5 bases). The germline V and J ends were trimmed by 3 bases and 5 bases, with 14 bases remaining between them. The germline CDR1 and CDR2 sequences are GTSNPN and SVGIG (reference sequence). CDR3 length: 14 residues. The CDR3 loop reads CAWRGDSGDQPQHF. The CDR3 nucleotides are TGTGCCTGGAGGGGGGATTCTGGGGATCAGCCCCAGCATTTT. Complete variable domain (other parts from reference TRBV30 and TRBJ1-5): SQTIHQWPATLVQPVGSPLSLECTVEGTSNPNLYWYRQAAGRGLQLLFYSVGIGQISSEVPQNLSASRPQDRQFILSSKKLLLSDSGFYLCAWRGDSGDQPQHFGDGTRLSIL.

This chain uses TRBV7-3 with TRBJ2-1, with D possibly matching TRBD1 (6 bases). Per germline, CDR1 SGHTA and CDR2 FQGTGA. The CDR3 totals 15 residues. Trimming took off 5 bases at V and 6 bases at J, with 17 bases between the two ends. The CDR3 region is CASSVSTGTINEQFF. The CDR3 DNA reads as TGTGCCAGCAGCGTATCCACCGGGACAATCAATGAGCAGTTCTTC.

The chain joins TRBV6-1 to TRBJ1-4; no clear D. Germline CDR1 MNHNS, CDR2 SASEGT. The CDR3 runs 12 residues. Trimming took off 4 bases at V and 5 bases at J, with 5 bases between the two ends. This CDR3 is CASSVLNEKLFF. DNA for the CDR3: TGTGCCAGCAGTGTGCTAAATGAAAAACTGTTTTTT.

The chain carries TRBV2 and TRBJ2-3; D not resolved. Germline loops: CDR1 SNHLY, CDR2 FYNNEI. V was trimmed by 3 bases and J by 4 bases, leaving 8 bases between them. This CDR3 comprises 13 residues. CDR3 bases: TGTGCCAGCAGTGATATTCCGTCAGATACGCAGTATTTT. Protein: CASSDIPSDTQYF.

The rearrangement links TRBV10-1 to TRBJ2-1; 9 bases map to TRBD2. The V segment lost 4 bases and the J segment 4 bases; nucleotides outside the gene matches: 5. Germline-derived CDR1 and CDR2 are WNHNN and SYGVQD (reference sequence). The CDR3 runs to 15 residues. The CDR3 nucleotides read TGCGCCAGCAGTGCCGGGACTAGCAGATACAATGAGCAGTTCTTC. Its translation is CASSAGTSRYNEQFF.

The V and J genes are TRBV7-2 and TRBJ2-5; TRBD1 is a possible D gene (6 bases). From germline, CDR1 is SGHTA and CDR2 FQGNSA. The V end was cut by 5 bases, the J end by 2 bases, with 12 bases between. This CDR3 contains 14 residues. CDR3 in amino acids: CASSRRGYQETQYF. As DNA, the CDR3 is TGTGCCAGCAGCCGAAGGGGGTATCAAGAGACCCAGTACTTC.

This clone was seen once. The rearrangement uses TRBV19 and TRBJ1-4, with 11 bases identical to TRBD1. CDR1 and CDR2 (germline): LNHDA, SQIVND (reference sequence). J was trimmed by 0 bases and V by 3 bases; bases with no gene match: 3. This CDR3 contains 17 residues. The chain's CDR3 is CASSIGQGAATNEKLFF. The CDR3 region has the DNA TGTGCCAGTAGTATTGGACAGGGGGCAGCAACTAATGAAAAACTGTTTTTT.

J is TRBJ1-1 and V is TRBV4-3; D is unclear. CDR3 length: 15 residues. The germline V gene encodes CDR1 LGHNA and CDR2 YSLEER. The V and J ends lost 1 base and 5 bases respectively, with 14 bases between them. CDR3 protein: CASSQAVGKGTEAFF. The CDR3 DNA reads TGCGCCAGCAGCCAAGCAGTCGGGAAGGGTACTGAAGCTTTCTTT.

The chain couples TRBV7-8 to TRBJ1-5; D not resolved. V lost 5 bases to trimming and J lost 2 bases, with 16 bases between them. This CDR3 is built from 16 residues. The germline CDR1 and CDR2 sequences are SGHVS and FQNEAQ. Here the CDR3 reads CASSRSRFSGNQPQHF. The CDR3 nucleotides are TGTGCCAGCAGCCGAAGTCGGTTTTCGGGCAATCAGCCCCAGCATTTT.

V gene TRBV25-1 combines with J gene TRBJ2-7; the D gene could be TRBD1 or TRBD2 (5 bases each). The CDR3 has 12 residues. Per germline, CDR1 MGHDK and CDR2 SYGVNS. V was shortened by 4 bases and J by 9 bases, with 13 bases between the two germline ends. The CDR3: CASSGGTGSQYF. The CDR3 nucleotides are TGTGCCAGCAGTGGTGGGACGGGATCGCAGTACTTC.

This clone has only one observation. The CDR3 reads CASSRDFSYEQYF. The CDR3 DNA is TGTGCCAGCAGTCGGGACTTTTCCTACGAGCAGTACTTC. This chain joins TRBV28 and TRBJ2-7, with D perhaps TRBD2 (6 bases). Germline V gene data show CDR1 as MDHEN and CDR2 as SYDVKM. V was pared by 5 bases and J by 1 base, with 9 bases between. This CDR3 region has 13 residues.

The rearrangement links TRBV6-1 to TRBJ2-2, with D possibly being TRBD2 (6 bases). CDR3 length: 15 residues. V was pared by 6 bases and J by 0 bases, with 11 bases between. Germline V gene lookup returns CDR1 MNHNS and CDR2 SASEGT. The CDR3: CASSVRGANTGELFF. CDR3 bases: TGTGCCAGCAGCGTTCGCGGGGCGAACACCGGGGAGCTGTTTTTT.

As regards this clone: The sample has other DNA sequences that encode this CDR3 too. This rearrangement joins TRBV18 to TRBJ2-7; D is perhaps TRBD1 (5 bases). The V end was cut by 3 bases, the J end by 0 bases, with 12 bases between. The CDR3 is 15 amino acids. Germline V CDR1 and CDR2: KGHSH, LQKENI. CDR3 nucleotide sequence: TGTGCCAGCTCACCCACGCAAGGGGTCTCCTACGAGCAGTACTTC. Encoded protein: CASSPTQGVSYEQYF. Variable domain in full (rest from reference TRBV18 and TRBJ2-7): NAGVMQNPRHLVRRRGQEARLRCSPMKGHSHVYWYRQLPEEGLKFMVYLQKENIIDESGMPKERFSAEFPKEGPSILRIQQVVRGDSAAYFCASSPTQGVSYEQYFGPGTRLTVT.

The table lists this clone with a count of one. The chain has TRBV6-1 and TRBJ1-2; D is uncertain. Looked up from germline, CDR1 is MNHNS and CDR2 is SASEGT. Trimming stripped 8 bases from V and 1 base from J, with 14 bases between. The CDR3 runs 14 residues. DNA for the CDR3: TGTGCCAGCCATATTACCTCGTTTAACTATGGCTACACCTTC. Translating gives CASHITSFNYGYTF.

This chain uses TRBV9 with TRBJ1-2, with 8 bases identical to TRBD1. Trimming removed 4 bases from V and 8 bases from J; junction bases left unmatched: 4. The CDR3 sequence is 12 residues long. Germline CDR1 and CDR2: SGDLS and YYNGEE. CDR3 in amino acids: CASSRDRWGYTF. Written as DNA, the CDR3 is TGTGCCAGCAGCCGGGACAGGTGGGGCTACACCTTC.

The genes are TRBV19 and TRBJ2-1; TRBD1 or TRBD2 may be the D gene (5 bases each). Trimming took 7 bases from V and 5 from J, leaving 21 bases between them. This CDR3 has 16 residues. Germline lookup yields CDR1 LNHDA and CDR2 SQIVND (reference sequence). The CDR3 loop reads CASNPRGSLMNNEQFF. CDR3 DNA: TGTGCCAGTAACCCTCGGGGCAGCCTGATGAACAATGAGCAGTTCTTC.

The genes are TRBV10-1 and TRBJ2-1; possible D gene TRBD2, 6 bases. The CDR3 has 14 amino acids. V gave up 6 bases and J gave up 0 bases, with 9 bases separating them. Germline V CDR1 and CDR2: WNHNN, SYGVQD (reference sequence). CDR3 sequence (DNA): TGCGCCAGCAGCCCCGGGGGCTCCTACAATGAGCAGTTCTTC. This encodes CASSPGGSYNEQFF.

The chain has TRBV18 and TRBJ1-4, with TRBD1 matching 8 bases. The CDR3 extends over 15 amino acids. Germline assignment: CDR1 KGHSH and CDR2 LQKENI. Germline trimming cut 2 bases from V and 7 bases from J; bases unmatched to any gene: 6. The CDR3: CASSPSRDRPEKLFF. CDR3 sequence (DNA): TGTGCCAGCTCACCATCCCGGGACAGGCCTGAAAAACTGTTTTTT. Drawing the rest from reference TRBV18 and TRBJ1-4, the complete variable domain is NAGVMQNPRHLVRRRGQEARLRCSPMKGHSHVYWYRQLPEEGLKFMVYLQKENIIDESGMPKERFSAEFPKEGPSILRIQQVVRGDSAAYFCASSPSRDRPEKLFFGSGTQLSVL.

The V call is TRBV25-1, the J call TRBJ1-5; D is undetermined. This CDR3 is built from 14 residues. Trimming stripped 3 bases from V and 3 bases from J, with 9 bases between. The germline CDR1 and CDR2 sequences are MGHDK and SYGVNS. CDR3 protein: CASSDNIYNQPQHF. CDR3 nucleotides: TGTGCCAGCAGTGACAATATATACAATCAGCCCCAGCATTTT.

This clone was observed once. This rearrangement joins TRBV5-1 to TRBJ2-2; 9 bases fit TRBD2. Per germline, CDR1 SGHRS and CDR2 YFSETQ. There are 17 residues in the CDR3. The junction had 8 bases not matched to a gene; V was cut back by 0 bases and J by 5 bases. The DNA for the CDR3 is TGCGCCAGCAGCTTGGATAGCGGGAGAGTGGGGACCGGGGAGCTGTTTTTT. It is translated as CASSLDSGRVGTGELFF.

CDR3 protein: CASSMDRAGEETQYF. CDR3 nucleotide sequence: TGTGCCAGCAGTATGGACAGGGCAGGAGAAGAGACCCAGTACTTC. The chain couples TRBV2 to TRBJ2-5; 8 nucleotides line up with TRBD1. CDR1 SNHLY and CDR2 FYNNEI come from the germline V gene. Trimming at V came to 5 bases and at J to 3 bases, leaving 8 bases not matched to a gene. This CDR3 has 15 residues.

The chain uses TRBV5-6 and TRBJ2-1; D is perhaps TRBD1 or TRBD2 (5 bases each). The CDR3 length is 15 residues. The germline V and J ends were trimmed by 3 bases and 8 bases, with 18 bases remaining between them. Germline V gene sequence: CDR1 SGHDT, CDR2 YYEEEE. In DNA form, the CDR3 reads TGTGCCAGCAGCTCAAGAGGGGCTAGCATCCATGAGCAGTTCTTC. Translated, it gives CASSSRGASIHEQFF.

The chain is built from TRBV10-3 and TRBJ1-5; D possibly corresponds to TRBD1 (6 bases). Germline V lookup: CDR1 ENHRY, CDR2 SYGVKD. The CDR3 contains 14 residues. Trimming removed 3 bases from V and 6 bases from J, with 12 bases in between. In nucleotides, the CDR3 is TGTGCCATCAGTGATACAGGGAATAGTCAGCCCCAGCATTTT. Protein sequence: CAISDTGNSQPQHF.

This chain joins TRBV6-6 and TRBJ2-7; D unclear. The V end lost 2 bases, the J end lost 6 bases, and 5 bases lay between the germline ends. The CDR3 has 11 residues. Germline assignment: CDR1 MNHNY and CDR2 SVGAGI (reference sequence). CDR3 nucleotide sequence: TGTGCCAGCAGTTACGACACCGAGCAGTACTTC. It specifies CASSYDTEQYF.

The chain joins TRBV15 to TRBJ2-7, with a weak D call TRBD2 (6 bases). CDR3 length: 16 amino acids. In germline, CDR1 is LNHNV, CDR2 YYDKDF (reference sequence). Deletions cut 0 bases from V and 6 bases from J, with 18 bases between. The CDR3 protein is CATSRDSLVGGSEQYF. The CDR3, as DNA: TGTGCCACCAGCAGAGATTCTCTAGTGGGAGGATCCGAGCAGTACTTC.

This rearrangement joins TRBV9 to TRBJ2-7; no definite D call. The CDR3 runs to 15 residues. Germline V gene sequence: CDR1 SGDLS, CDR2 YYNGEE. Trimming left V 0 bases short and J 2 bases short, with 12 bases between. The CDR3 sequence: CASSVGPGGAYEQYF. CDR3 in DNA: TGTGCCAGCAGCGTAGGTCCAGGCGGAGCCTACGAGCAGTACTTC.

J is TRBJ2-7 and V is TRBV5-1, with D possibly being TRBD2 (6 bases). V lost 5 bases to trimming and J lost 0 bases, with 18 bases between them. Germline V CDR1 and CDR2: SGHRS, YFSETQ. The CDR3 is 16 residues long. The CDR3 protein is CASSLEGPFSSYEQYF. The CDR3 bases are TGCGCCAGCAGTCTGGAGGGACCTTTCAGCTCCTACGAGCAGTACTTC.

This chain joins TRBV11-2 and TRBJ2-2; 7 nucleotides align to TRBD2. With V trimmed by 5 bases and J by 8 bases, 11 bases remained unmatched. The CDR3 is made up of 15 amino acids. Germline V CDR1 and CDR2: SGHAT, FQNNGV. The CDR3 protein is CASSPNVLAAGELFF. As DNA, the CDR3 is TGTGCCAGCAGCCCCAATGTCCTAGCGGCTGGGGAGCTGTTTTTT.

The genes are TRBV12-5 and TRBJ2-3; 11 positions agree with TRBD2. Unmatched junction bases numbered 5, after V lost 1 base and J lost 2 bases. This CDR3 spans 17 amino acids. Germline CDR1 reads LGHNT; CDR2 reads FRNRAP. The DNA of the CDR3 is TGTGCTAGTGGTTTGGGAACTAGCGGGAGATACACAGATACGCAGTATTTT. It yields the protein CASGLGTSGRYTDTQYF.

The chain combines TRBV11-3 with TRBJ2-1; 8 bases fit TRBD2. CDR1 is SGHNT and CDR2 is YENEEA in the germline V gene. V lost 5 bases and J lost 10; bases outside the gene matches: 16. This CDR3 has 16 residues. CDR3 protein: CASSPRGAGGFREQFF. Written as DNA, the CDR3 is TGTGCCAGCAGCCCCCGAGGGGCGGGAGGATTCCGGGAGCAGTTCTTC.